Presented here are 26 T cell receptor beta chains from one specimen sequenced in a study of cytomegalovirus exposure and HLA in healthy donors. The PCR used 60 Vbeta and 13 Jbeta primers. This table comes from immunoSEQ multiplex PCR, and its TCRdb copy is limited to in-frame clones, with some not included. The sample has fewer than 200,000 clones, 87% seen once. Sequencing was performed on PBMCs. The receptor source for this set is a young woman in good health and CMV-seronegative.

The chain recombines TRBV27 with TRBJ1-5, with D unresolved. The CDR3 is 14 amino acids. The V end lost 6 bases, the J end lost 0 bases, and 9 bases lay between the germline ends. Germline CDR1 reads MNHEY; CDR2 reads SMNVEV (reference sequence). The CDR3, as DNA: TGTGCCAGCAGGCCAACAAATAGCAATCAGCCCCAGCATTTT. It codes for CASRPTNSNQPQHF.

This clone appeared a few times. The DNA of the CDR3 is TGCGCCAGCAGCTTCCCAGGGGGGAAGATTCCCTACGAGCAGTACTTC. Protein product: CASSFPGGKIPYEQYF. This chain connects TRBV5-1 to TRBJ2-7; a possible D gene is TRBD1 (7 bases). The CDR3 extends over 16 amino acids. V lost 2 bases to trimming and J lost 2 bases, with 17 bases between them. Germline CDR1 reads SGHRS; CDR2 reads YFSETQ. Combining the CDR3 with reference TRBV5-1 and TRBJ2-7 gives the whole variable domain KAGVTQTPRYLIKTRGQQVTLSCSPISGHRSVSWYQQTPGQGLQFLFEYFSETQRNKGNFPGRFSGRQFSNSRSEMNVSTLELGDSALYLCASSFPGGKIPYEQYFGPGTRLTVT.

In its sample, this clone was seen a few times. J is TRBJ1-1 and V is TRBV5-1; D unresolved. Trimming cost V 5 bases and J 1 base, with 9 bases left between them. Per the germline V gene, CDR1 is SGHRS and CDR2 is YFSETQ. CDR3 length: 13 residues. CDR3 DNA: TGCGCCAGCAGGGGGAGCCCGAACACTGAAGCTTTCTTT. Its protein is CASRGSPNTEAFF.

The chain has TRBV19 and TRBJ1-2; TRBD1 is a possible D gene (6 bases). This CDR3 has 12 residues. Between the trimmed V and J ends, which lost 4 bases and 8 bases, there was a span of 11 bases. CDR1 and CDR2 from the germline V gene are LNHDA and SQIVND (reference sequence). This CDR3 reads CASSTGQRGYTF. CDR3 coding DNA: TGTGCCAGTAGTACCGGACAGCGCGGCTACACCTTC.

The chain combines TRBV6-1 with TRBJ1-3; TRBD1 agrees at 8 bases. Germline loops: CDR1 MNHNS, CDR2 SASEGT. Trimming removed 2 bases from V and 2 bases from J; junction bases left unmatched: 11. This CDR3 region has 18 residues. CDR3 coding DNA: TGTGCCAGCAGTGAAACGGGACAGGCGAATAGGCCTGGAAACACCATATATTTT. This encodes CASSETGQANRPGNTIYF.

The chain employs TRBV6-6 and TRBJ1-6, with TRBD1 matching 8 bases. This CDR3 is 16 amino acids long. Germline V gene data show CDR1 as MNHNY and CDR2 as SVGAGI (reference sequence). The ends lost 2 bases at V and 7 bases at J; junction bases unmatched: 7. CDR3 nucleotides: TGTGCCAGCAGTTACCCCCCTCAGGGGGCGAATTCACCCCTCCACTTT. Its protein is CASSYPPQGANSPLHF.

Here the CDR3 reads CASSLTPNEGALGYTF. In DNA, the CDR3 is TGTGCCAGCAGTTTAACACCGAACGAGGGGGCGCTCGGCTACACCTTC. This chain joins TRBV28 and TRBJ1-2; the match to TRBD1 covers 7 bases. J was trimmed by 8 bases and V by 2 bases; bases with no gene match: 14. This CDR3 is built from 16 residues. Germline V gives CDR1 MDHEN, CDR2 SYDVKM.

This clone is a singleton in its sample. The chain combines TRBV5-1 with TRBJ1-2; 7 bases are a match to TRBD1. Trimming cost V 4 bases and J 7 bases; bases outside gene matches: 7. There are 13 residues in the CDR3. The germline V gene has CDR1 SGHRS and CDR2 YFSETQ. This CDR3 reads CASSPEGAGGYTF. The CDR3 region has the DNA TGCGCCAGCAGCCCAGAGGGGGCAGGTGGCTACACCTTC.

This chain joins TRBV27 and TRBJ2-5; D gene unclear. This CDR3 is built from 10 residues. CDR1 and CDR2 from the germline V gene are MNHEY and SMNVEV (reference sequence). The V and J ends lost 8 bases and 3 bases respectively, with 4 bases between them. The CDR3 loop reads CASAKETQYF. For the CDR3, the DNA is TGTGCCAGCGCGAAAGAGACCCAGTACTTC.

The chain links TRBV28 to TRBJ2-6; 9 nucleotides line up with TRBD1. Per germline, CDR1 MDHEN and CDR2 SYDVKM. Unmatched junction bases numbered 10, after V lost 5 bases and J lost 2 bases. The CDR3 extends over 18 amino acids. CDR3 coding DNA: TGTGCCAGCAGTATACAGGGGGCGGCCTTCGCTGGGGCCAACGTCCTGACTTTC. Translation gives CASSIQGAAFAGANVLTF. The whole variable domain, remainder taken from reference TRBV28 and TRBJ2-6, is DVKVTQSSRYLVKRTGEKVFLECVQDMDHENMFWYRQDPGLGLRLIYFSYDVKMKEKGDIPEGYSVSREKKERFSLILESASTNQTSMYLCASSIQGAAFAGANVLTFGAGSRLTVL.

The table lists this clone with a count of one. The chain recombines TRBV14 with TRBJ2-5; weak D call: TRBD2 (5 bases). CDR3 length: 14 residues. CDR1 SGHDN and CDR2 FVKESK come from the germline V gene. Trimming cost V 4 bases and J 5 bases, with 14 bases left between them. CDR3 sequence (DNA): TGTGCCAGCAGCCCCGAACTAGGAAGGGAGACCCAGTACTTC. It translates to CASSPELGRETQYF.

The V gene is TRBV5-1, the J gene TRBJ2-7; TRBD1 is a possible D gene (6 bases). V was trimmed by 3 bases and J by 7 bases, leaving 23 bases between them. The V gene's germline CDR1 is SGHRS and CDR2 YFSETQ. CDR3 length: 16 residues. Written as DNA, the CDR3 is TGCGCCAGCAGCTACATACAGGGCTACCACGTAGTGGAGCAGTACTTC. Protein sequence: CASSYIQGYHVVEQYF.

The chain is built from TRBV27 and TRBJ1-5, with D perhaps matching TRBD1 (5 bases). V was cut by 3 bases and J by 4 bases, with 13 bases left in between. Germline-derived CDR1 and CDR2 are MNHEY and SMNVEV (reference sequence). The CDR3 has 15 residues. CDR3 bases: TGTGCCAGCAGTTTTCGGGGGGTAGGGAATCAGCCCCAGCATTTT. It translates to CASSFRGVGNQPQHF.

The chain couples TRBV9 to TRBJ2-7, with a weak D call TRBD1 (5 bases). This CDR3 region has 15 residues. V was cut by 4 bases and J by 6 bases, with 20 bases left in between. Germline V gives CDR1 SGDLS, CDR2 YYNGEE. CDR3 coding DNA: TGTGCCAGCAGCCTGGGGCAGGGTGCTGACGGCGAGCAGTACTTC. Encoded protein: CASSLGQGADGEQYF.

The gene calls are TRBV6-5 and TRBJ2-3; 7 bases agree with TRBD2. The V segment lost 6 bases and the J segment 2 bases; nucleotides outside the gene matches: 8. The CDR3 loop spans 15 amino acids. From germline, CDR1 is MNHEY and CDR2 SVGAGI. Here the CDR3 DNA reads TGTGCCAGCAGCCGGGGGGACCCGTTCACAGATACGCAGTATTTT. Protein: CASSRGDPFTDTQYF.

The chain links TRBV7-8 to TRBJ1-4, with D tentatively TRBD1 (5 bases). The CDR3 runs 17 residues. V lost 3 bases and J 0 bases, leaving 14 bases between the germline ends. Per germline, CDR1 SGHVS and CDR2 FQNEAQ. The CDR3 sequence: CASSFPGGFATNEKLFF. In DNA, the CDR3 is TGTGCCAGCAGCTTCCCGGGGGGGTTTGCAACTAATGAAAAACTGTTTTTT.

The J gene is TRBJ1-2, the V gene TRBV6-1; 7 positions match TRBD1. CDR1 is MNHNS, CDR2 SASEGT, per germline. J was trimmed by 5 bases and V by 6 bases; bases with no gene match: 6. The CDR3 extends over 13 amino acids. CDR3 DNA: TGTGCCAGCAGCGGACAGGCGGATTATGGCTACACCTTC. Its protein is CASSGQADYGYTF.

This clone was counted between two and nine times. The V gene is TRBV2, the J gene TRBJ2-5, with 8 bases matching TRBD1. The J call may be wrong; the DNA end is better matched by TRBJ2-7. The CDR3 length is 13 residues. Germline values: CDR1 SNHLY, CDR2 FYNNEI. The CDR3 region has the DNA TGTGCCAGCAAAAGGACAGGGTTATACGAGCAGTACTTC. Residues: CASKRTGLYEQYF.

The chain couples TRBV7-2 to TRBJ2-7; D remains unclear. V lost 5 bases and J 1 base, leaving 6 bases between the germline ends. From germline, CDR1 is SGHTA and CDR2 FQGNSA. The CDR3 is 12 amino acids. CDR3 protein: CASSNRSYEQYF. The CDR3, as DNA: TGTGCCAGCAGCAACAGATCCTACGAGCAGTACTTC.

This clone was recorded only once. This sequence joins TRBV27 and TRBJ2-3, with a weak D call TRBD2 (6 bases). The length of the CDR3 is 16 residues. Trimming removed 3 bases at V and 7 bases at J, with 20 bases between. From germline, CDR1 is MNHEY and CDR2 SMNVEV (reference sequence). The CDR3 nucleotides are TGTGCCAGCAGTTTCTTTTTGTTGGGGGGAGCGTATACGCAGTATTTT. Translation: CASSFFLLGGAYTQYF.

The chain joins TRBV7-2 to TRBJ1-4; D is unresolved. This CDR3 is 14 amino acids long. Looked up from germline, CDR1 is SGHTA and CDR2 is FQGNSA. Trimming took 2 bases from V and 6 from J, leaving 10 bases between them. The CDR3 DNA reads as TGTGCCAGCAGCTTACTCCGGGAAGATGAAAAACTGTTTTTT. It translates to CASSLLREDEKLFF.

The rearrangement links TRBV18 to TRBJ2-3; D is ambiguous. V was trimmed by 3 bases and J by 1 base, leaving 8 bases between them. The CDR3 has 14 amino acids. CDR1 and CDR2 (germline): KGHSH, LQKENI. This CDR3 is CASSPRSGTDTQYF. CDR3 coding DNA: TGTGCCAGCTCACCTCGGAGCGGCACAGATACGCAGTATTTT.

The chain uses TRBV7-2 and TRBJ2-5, with a possible D match to TRBD1 (7 bases). TRBJ2-7 explains the end of the DNA better; the J call may be wrong. The germline gives CDR1 SGHTA, CDR2 FQGNSA. The CDR3 contains 14 residues. As DNA, the CDR3 is TGTGCCAGCAGCTTTGGGCAGGGGGGCTACGAGCAGTACTTC. Protein product: CASSFGQGGYEQYF.

The chain is built from TRBV4-2 and TRBJ2-5, with a tentative D call TRBD2 (5 bases). Per the germline V gene, CDR1 is LGHNA and CDR2 is YNFKEQ. The CDR3 length is 15 residues. The V end lost 1 base, the J end lost 2 bases, and 11 bases lay between the germline ends. The CDR3 region has the DNA TGTGCCAGCAGCCAAGGTGGTAGGGAGCAAGAGACCCAGTACTTC. It yields the protein CASSQGGREQETQYF.

The chain employs TRBV5-1 and TRBJ2-7; tentative D call: TRBD1 (5 bases). The germline V and J ends were trimmed by 0 bases and 1 base, with 11 bases remaining between them. The CDR3 contains 15 residues. Germline V CDR1 and CDR2: SGHRS, YFSETQ. CDR3 sequence (DNA): TGCGCCAGCAGCTTGGACGTTTCAGGGTCCTACGAGCAGTACTTC. This sequence encodes CASSLDVSGSYEQYF.

The chain links TRBV4-1 to TRBJ2-1, with 9 bases matching TRBD2. V dropped 0 bases and J dropped 9; count of bases not matched to a gene: 12. Per germline, CDR1 MGHRA and CDR2 YSYEKL. The CDR3 loop spans 17 amino acids. CDR3 coding DNA: TGCGCCAGCAGCCAAGAGTCCGCGGGAGGGCCAATGGGTGAGCAGTTCTTC. Protein product: CASSQESAGGPMGEQFF.